This TCR beta chain was sequenced during a study of CD8 T cells in ankylosing spondylitis (dated by TCRdb to about 2017). Study-wide context: T cell receptor beta repertoires were profiled in healthy donors and ankylosing spondylitis patients so that disease-linked TCR variants could be found. The full study cohort was made up of about 24 ankylosing spondylitis patients and 108 healthy donors. Peripheral blood was sampled, and synovial fluid was also collected from ankylosing spondylitis patients. What the authors observed across the whole study: In peripheral blood, the disease-linked clones were found at relatively low frequencies and had a CD8+ phenotype. The disease-linked clones were reported to be significantly enriched in matched synovial fluid samples from ankylosing spondylitis patients. Some motif variants were previously reported in synovial fluid and blood of reactive arthritis patients, suggesting common disease-initiation mechanisms. A TCR beta motif of about 8 highly homologous amino acid variants appeared characteristic of blood from ankylosing spondylitis patients.

The sequencer was an Illumina HiSeq 2500. Quantitative 5'-RACE with molecular barcodes was used to prepare TCR beta libraries. The original methods were these. To identify disease-linked TCR variants, a new computational method was used, one built on a probabilistic model of VDJ rearrangement. TCRdb applied fastp at Q25 and MiXCR to the public reads, then kept only in-frame beta chains. CDR3 protein sequences are deduplicated, and each keeps its most common genes and DNA. These V and J calls are TCRdb output, not the study's own analysis. This sample lists under 200,000 distinct CDR3 sequences; 9.5% to 10% were detected once. Approximately 16% of the sample belongs to the ten largest clones. From its cysteine to its phenylalanine, the CDR3 spans 14 amino acids. CDR3 DNA only is kept here, 42 bases in frame from base 1. CDR1 and CDR2 are drawn from the germline V gene: SGDLS, YYNGEE. V ends up 8 bases short and J 7 bases short, with an unmatched junction base count of 12.

A remark on this clonotype: Its antigen remains unidentified. Base qualities are not at hand, and no much larger clone is one base apart.

This chain is built from TRBV9 and TRBJ2-7, with TRBD2 identical over 10 junction bases. The receptor was isolated from a female donor with ankylosing spondylitis or in good health (not recorded which). The sample comprised blood, either unsorted or a sorted T cell fraction (not recorded which). The bases read TGTGCCAGGGCTAGCGGGAGAGTCCAGGGGGAGCAGTACTTC. Its protein product is CARASGRVQGEQYF.